These T cell receptor beta chains were read from a single sample in a study of T cell changes during pregnancy in multiple sclerosis. Clones were read by immunoSEQ multiplex PCR, and TCRdb kept only the in-frame ones, dropping some. This table has 35,000 to 45,000 clones, 90% to 95% appearing once. Sample: CD4+ T cells from peripheral blood mononuclear cells, taken in the second trimester of pregnancy. The source is a female donor in good health, enrolled as a control in a pregnancy study. Both conserved end residues are part of each CDR3. D genes are given only for firm matches. Size is omitted from some rows. Given values are once, few, many or a class for expanded clones.

clone size	D gene	J gene	V gene	CDR3 protein	CDR3 DNA
NA	TRBD2	TRBJ2-3	TRBV5-1	CASSDTSGRNTQYF	TGCGCCAGCAGCGACACTAGCGGGAGAAATACGCAGTATTTT
NA	NA	TRBJ2-4	TRBV19	CASSISLNIQYF	TGTGCCAGTAGTATATCTTTAAACATTCAGTACTTC
NA	TRBD1	TRBJ1-4	TRBV7-9	CASSYGTGGNEKLFF	TGTGCCAGCAGCTATGGGACAGGGGGTAATGAAAAACTGTTTTTT
NA	NA	TRBJ2-1	TRBV27	CASSLAASSYNEQFF	TGTGCCAGCAGTTTAGCTGCGTCCTCCTACAATGAGCAGTTCTTC
NA	NA	TRBJ2-4	TRBV7-8	CASSLANGQQYF	TGTGCCAGCAGCTTAGCGAACGGACAACAGTACTTC
NA	NA	TRBJ1-1	TRBV7-9	CASTTTYDRNTEAFF	TGTGCCAGCACCACAACTTATGACAGGAACACTGAAGCTTTCTTT
NA	TRBD2	TRBJ2-3	TRBV30	CAWSVLTGTRTDTQYF	TGTGCCTGGAGTGTACTTACGGGGACTAGGACAGATACGCAGTATTTT
NA	NA	TRBJ2-5	TRBV5-4	CASSFGTQETQYF	TGTGCCAGCAGCTTCGGGACTCAAGAGACCCAGTACTTC
once	NA	TRBJ1-2	TRBV6-5	CASVSSNYGYTF	TGTGCCAGCGTCTCGTCTAACTATGGCTACACCTTC
NA	TRBD1	TRBJ2-2	TRBV29-1	CSAEQGLNTGELFF	TGCAGCGCAGAACAGGGGTTGAACACCGGGGAGCTGTTTTTT
NA	TRBD2	TRBJ2-7	TRBV6-1	CAGRLAGLREQYF	TGTGCCGGCCGACTAGCGGGATTACGTGAGCAGTACTTC
once	NA	TRBJ1-3	TRBV18	CASSPPSRSGNTIYF	TGTGCCAGCTCACCACCTTCGCGTTCTGGAAACACCATATATTTT
NA	TRBD2	TRBJ2-1	TRBV5-4	CASSLAGGGNEQFF	TGTGCCAGCAGCTTAGCGGGAGGGGGAAATGAGCAGTTCTTC
NA	TRBD1	TRBJ1-2	TRBV6-5	CASAGTDYGYTF	TGTGCCAGCGCCGGGACAGACTATGGCTACACCTTC
NA	NA	TRBJ2-5	TRBV27	CANSSRGGGTQYF	TGTGCCAACAGTTCCCGGGGAGGTGGGACCCAGTACTTC
few	NA	TRBJ1-1	TRBV6-5	CASRQGLNTEAFF	TGTGCCAGCAGACAGGGTTTGAACACTGAAGCTTTCTTT
NA	TRBD1	TRBJ2-5	TRBV5-4	CASSPTGDKETQYF	TGTGCCAGCAGCCCGACAGGGGATAAAGAGACCCAGTACTTC
NA	TRBD2	TRBJ2-7	TRBV9	CASSPRAGFSYEQYF	TGTGCCAGCAGTCCGCGAGCGGGATTCTCCTACGAGCAGTACTTC
NA	TRBD2	TRBJ2-1	TRBV7-3	CASSLTASGEGEQFF	TGTGCCAGCAGCTTAACGGCTAGCGGGGAGGGGGAGCAGTTCTTC
once	NA	TRBJ1-2	TRBV18	CASSPGLYGYTF	TGTGCCAGCTCACCAGGGCTCTATGGCTACACCTTC
NA	NA	TRBJ1-5	TRBV28	CASSLLGQPQHF	TGTGCCAGCAGTTTATTGGGCCAGCCCCAGCATTTT
NA	TRBD2	TRBJ2-7	TRBV2	CASTTKGKREYEQYF	TGTGCCAGCACCACAAAGGGAAAGCGGGAGTACGAGCAGTACTTC
NA	TRBD1	TRBJ2-3	TRBV19	CASSPYYQGAGTDTQYF	TGTGCCAGTAGTCCGTACTACCAGGGGGCAGGGACAGATACGCAGTATTTT
NA	NA	TRBJ2-5	TRBV29-1	CSVDEGGQTQYF	TGCAGCGTTGATGAGGGGGGGCAGACCCAGTACTTC
NA	TRBD1	TRBJ1-1	TRBV19	CASKDRPMNTEAFF	TGTGCCAGTAAGGACAGGCCGATGAACACTGAAGCTTTCTTT
NA	NA	TRBJ2-7	TRBV10-3	CAISFSRERYEQYF	TGTGCCATCAGTTTTAGTCGGGAGAGGTACGAGCAGTACTTC
NA	NA	TRBJ2-3	TRBV10-3	CAITAMSTDTQYF	TGTGCCATCACAGCGATGAGCACAGATACGCAGTATTTT
NA	NA	TRBJ2-1	TRBV30	CAWMGGPKQFF	TGTGCCTGGATGGGGGGGCCCAAGCAGTTCTTC
NA	NA	TRBJ1-1	TRBV18	CASSLERGRMNTEAFF	TGTGCCAGCTCCCTAGAAAGGGGGAGAATGAACACTGAAGCTTTCTTT
once	TRBD2	TRBJ2-3	TRBV4-2	CASSQGLAEPSTDTQYF	TGTGCCAGCAGCCAAGGACTAGCGGAACCTAGCACAGATACGCAGTATTTT
NA	TRBD2	TRBJ2-6	TRBV5-1	CASSHRTSGRANPSGANVLTF	TGCGCCAGCAGTCACCGGACTAGCGGGAGGGCCAACCCCTCTGGGGCCAACGTCCTGACTTTC
NA	TRBD2	TRBJ2-3	TRBV6-6	CASSSSGGVNTQYF	TGTGCCAGCAGTTCTAGCGGGGGGGTGAATACGCAGTATTTT
NA	NA	TRBJ2-3	TRBV28	CASSSGGSLADTQYF	TGTGCCAGCAGCTCAGGGGGGAGTCTCGCAGATACGCAGTATTTT
NA	TRBD1	TRBJ2-5	TRBV7-9	CASSSYRGVQETQYF	TGTGCCAGCAGCTCTTACAGGGGGGTTCAGGAGACCCAGTACTTC
NA	TRBD1	TRBJ2-7	TRBV27	CASSNWTGYEQYF	TGTGCCAGCAGTAATTGGACAGGGTACGAGCAGTACTTC
NA	NA	TRBJ2-7	TRBV7-8	CASSPVAGLVYEQYF	TGTGCCAGCAGCCCCGTGGCGGGTCTGGTCTACGAGCAGTACTTC
NA	NA	TRBJ2-1	TRBV7-8	CASSYHPGSDEQFF	TGTGCCAGCAGCTATCACCCCGGGAGCGATGAGCAGTTCTTC
NA	NA	TRBJ1-1	TRBV6-5	CASSYDGRVAEAFF	TGTGCCAGCAGTTACGATGGTCGAGTCGCTGAAGCTTTCTTT
NA	TRBD1	TRBJ2-1	TRBV19	CAAGQGVNEQFF	TGTGCCGCGGGACAGGGGGTCAATGAGCAGTTCTTC
NA	TRBD2	TRBJ2-1	TRBV6-1	CASSEAGWSRGVDEQFF	TGTGCCAGCAGTGAAGCGGGGTGGTCGCGGGGGGTCGATGAGCAGTTCTTC
NA	NA	TRBJ2-5	TRBV7-2	CASSPGQFGETQYF	TGTGCCAGCAGCCCTGGACAGTTCGGGGAGACCCAGTACTTC
NA	NA	TRBJ1-2	TRBV7-2	CASSPRISGYGYTF	TGTGCCAGCAGCCCCAGGATAAGCGGCTATGGCTACACCTTC
few	TRBD2	TRBJ2-7	TRBV30	CAWNSGGAWEQYF	TGTGCCTGGAATAGCGGGGGGGCCTGGGAGCAGTACTTC
NA	NA	TRBJ1-1	TRBV2	CASRPGLGWEAFF	TGTGCCAGCAGACCCGGATTGGGCTGGGAAGCTTTCTTT
NA	NA	TRBJ2-1	TRBV18	CASSLGQDNEQFF	TGTGCCAGCTCGCTTGGACAAGACAATGAGCAGTTCTTC
once	TRBD2	TRBJ2-7	TRBV30	CAWTKDRGGEQYF	TGTGCCTGGACTAAAGACCGGGGGGGCGAGCAGTACTTC
NA	TRBD2	TRBJ2-7	TRBV7-2	CASSLAGGLPRQYF	TGTGCCAGCAGCTTAGCGGGAGGGCTTCCCCGGCAGTACTTC
NA	NA	TRBJ2-1	TRBV7-9	CASSLSNEQFF	TGTGCCAGCAGCTTGTCGAATGAGCAGTTCTTC
NA	NA	TRBJ2-1	TRBV9	CASSVSGAGDEQFF	TGTGCCAGCAGCGTATCAGGGGCAGGGGATGAGCAGTTCTTC
once	TRBD1	TRBJ1-5	TRBV6-4	CASSATGGGQPQHF	TGTGCCAGCAGTGCCACAGGGGGCGGTCAGCCCCAGCATTTT
NA	NA	TRBJ1-1	TRBV2	CASITFVGGHTEAFF	TGTGCCAGCATAACCTTTGTCGGGGGGCACACTGAAGCTTTCTTT
NA	NA	TRBJ1-1	TRBV6-5	CASTPGEGQAFF	TGTGCCAGCACCCCGGGGGAGGGACAAGCTTTCTTT
once	TRBD1	TRBJ1-1	TRBV6-1	CASSDRGLTEAFF	TGTGCCAGCAGTGACAGGGGGCTGACTGAAGCTTTCTTT
once	TRBD2	TRBJ2-1	TRBV5-4	CASSLFVSGTLDEQFF	TGTGCCAGCAGCTTGTTTGTTAGCGGGACACTTGATGAGCAGTTCTTC
NA	TRBD2	TRBJ2-7	TRBV28	CASRAPSAGGFGEQYF	TGTGCCAGCAGAGCACCTTCGGCGGGAGGGTTTGGAGAGCAGTACTTC
NA	TRBD1	TRBJ1-2	TRBV4-2	CASSQDRGTGVGYTF	TGTGCCAGCAGCCAAGACCGAGGGACAGGGGTGGGGTACACCTTC
NA	TRBD2	TRBJ2-7	TRBV6-6	CASSRLAGAFSYEQYF	TGTGCCAGCTCCAGACTAGCGGGGGCGTTTTCCTACGAGCAGTACTTC
NA	NA	TRBJ2-3	TRBV19	CASRHRSEGTDTQYF	TGTGCCAGTAGGCATAGGAGCGAGGGCACAGATACGCAGTATTTT
NA	NA	TRBJ2-7	TRBV11-2	CASSRGHPYEQYF	TGTGCCAGCAGCCGAGGGCATCCCTACGAGCAGTACTTC